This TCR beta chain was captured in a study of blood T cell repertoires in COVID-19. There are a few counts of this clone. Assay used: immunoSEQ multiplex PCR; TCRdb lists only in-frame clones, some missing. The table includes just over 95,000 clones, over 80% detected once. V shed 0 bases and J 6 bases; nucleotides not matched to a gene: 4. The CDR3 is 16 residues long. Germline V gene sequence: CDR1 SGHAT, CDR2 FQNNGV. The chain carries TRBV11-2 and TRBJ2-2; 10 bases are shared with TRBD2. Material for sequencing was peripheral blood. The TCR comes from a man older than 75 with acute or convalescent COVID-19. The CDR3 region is CASSLDTSGVPGELFF. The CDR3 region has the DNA TGTGCCAGCAGCTTAGATACTAGCGGGGTTCCCGGGGAGCTGTTTTTT.